Listed here are 16 T cell receptor beta chains from one sample, sequenced in a study of T cell repertoires in cytomegalovirus infection. One entry per CDR3 protein results from TCRdb running MiXCR on the reads. The sample has some 180,000 distinct CDR3 sequences, about a tenth seen once. The sequenced sample consisted of PBMCs. These receptor sequences come from a human donor in good health (CMV status not recorded). Some clones in this sample may be carry-over from other donors' samples.

This clonotype was detected ten times or more. CDR3 sequence (DNA): TGTGCCACTGGGACAGAGAGCAATCAGCCCCAGCATTTT. It is translated as CATGTESNQPQHF. This rearrangement joins TRBV6-1 to TRBJ1-5, with 7 positions matching TRBD1. This CDR3 spans 13 amino acids. The V segment lost 10 bases and the J segment 1 base; nucleotides outside the gene matches: 4. Germline-derived CDR1 and CDR2 are MNHNS and SASEGT.

This clonotype came up many times. The rearrangement links TRBV7-2 to TRBJ2-1; D is possibly TRBD1 (6 bases). V lost 5 bases and J lost 3, with 17 bases in between. Germline values: CDR1 SGHTA, CDR2 FQGNSA. The CDR3 runs 16 residues. The CDR3 loop is CASSRILGAGYNEQFF. CDR3 sequence (DNA): TGTGCCAGCAGCCGCATCTTGGGGGCGGGCTACAATGAGCAGTTCTTC.

This clonotype showed up many times. One junction end does not reproduce the germline sequence, and a read error may be involved. V is TRBV7-7 and J is TRBJ2-1; 9 nucleotides line up with TRBD2. This CDR3 comprises 18 residues. Looked up from germline, CDR1 is SSHAT and CDR2 is FNYEAQ (reference sequence). DNA for the CDR3: TGTGCTAGCAGCTTAGGACCCAGCGGGAGGCCGAGGGGGCATGAGCAGTTCTTC. As protein: CASSLGPSGRPRGHEQFF.

In its sample, this clonotype was seen many times. This chain connects TRBV7-2 to TRBJ2-7; 7 bases map to TRBD2. CDR3 size: 16 residues. In germline, CDR1 is SGHTA, CDR2 FQGNSA. Trimming cost V 5 bases and J 2 bases; bases outside gene matches: 12. The CDR3 nucleotides are TGTGCCAGCAGCACCCAATCTTCTAGCGGAGCCTACGAGCAGTACTTC. Its protein is CASSTQSSSGAYEQYF. Filled out from reference TRBV7-2 and TRBJ2-7, the complete variable domain reads GAGVSQSPSNKVTEKGKDVELRCDPISGHTALYWYRQSLGQGLEFLIYFQGNSAPDKSGLPSDRFSAERTGGSVSTLTIQRTQQEDSAVYLCASSTQSSSGAYEQYFGPGTRLTVT.

V is TRBV20-1 and J is TRBJ1-1, with D perhaps TRBD1 (6 bases). Between the trimmed V and J ends, which lost 0 bases and 4 bases, there was a span of 15 bases. This CDR3 is 15 amino acids long. Germline assignment: CDR1 DFQATT and CDR2 SNEGSKA (reference sequence). The CDR3 spells CSARDSQGFGTEAFF. The CDR3 nucleotides read TGCAGTGCTAGAGATTCACAGGGATTTGGCACTGAAGCTTTCTTT.

This clonotype was observed a few times. The CDR3 coding sequence is TGCAGCGTATCGCAGGGGATTGGCAATCAGCCCCAGCATTTT. Residues: CSVSQGIGNQPQHF. The chain couples TRBV29-1 to TRBJ1-5, with D possibly TRBD1 on 6 matching bases. Germline V gene sequence: CDR1 SQVTM, CDR2 ANQGSEA. This CDR3 has 14 residues. V dropped 6 bases and J dropped 2 bases, with 14 bases sitting between them.

This clonotype was found many times. The DNA is omitted, as the CDR3 cannot be located on it reliably, and the CDR3 follows TCRdb's listing. The V gene is TRBV6-5, the J gene TRBJ1-5. The CDR3 is made up of 14 amino acids, end residues included. Germline V gene sequence: CDR1 MNHEY, CDR2 SVGAGI. CDR3 sequence reads: CASSSSPRGQPQHF.

This chain joins TRBV9 and TRBJ1-3; 7 nucleotides agree with TRBD1. Germline values: CDR1 SGDLS, CDR2 YYNGEE. The CDR3 extends over 17 amino acids. The V gene end was trimmed by 4 bases and the J gene end by 2 bases; junction bases not matched to a gene: 12. CDR3 DNA: TGTGCCAGCAGCCCCCGGGCGACAGGGCCTACTGGAAACACCATATATTTT. Its translation: CASSPRATGPTGNTIYF.

The gene calls are TRBV9 and TRBJ2-1; 10 bases agree with TRBD2. V lost 0 bases to trimming and J lost 5 bases; unmatched junction nucleotides: 5. The CDR3 runs 16 residues. CDR1 SGDLS and CDR2 YYNGEE come from the germline V gene. CDR3 DNA sequence: TGTGCCAGCAGCGTAGGATCTAGCGGGAGTCACAATGAGCAGTTCTTC. Protein: CASSVGSSGSHNEQFF.

Only a few counts were recorded for this clonotype. The rearrangement uses TRBV30 and TRBJ2-7; D gene unclear. V lost 3 bases and J 3 bases, leaving 6 bases between the germline ends. Germline lookup yields CDR1 GTSNPN and CDR2 SVGIG (reference sequence). The CDR3 is made up of 11 amino acids. In DNA, the CDR3 is TGTGCCTGGAGCACAATCTACGAGCAGTACTTC. This sequence encodes CAWSTIYEQYF.

This clonotype was observed many times. The rearrangement uses TRBV7-8 and TRBJ2-1, with D possibly being TRBD1 or TRBD2 (5 bases each). Between the trimmed V and J ends, which lost 5 bases and 9 bases, there was a span of 20 bases. CDR1 is SGHVS and CDR2 is FQNEAQ in the germline V gene. This CDR3 has 15 amino acids. CDR3 DNA: TGTGCCAGCAGCCCACCCGGGACCTCACGGCGTGAGCAGTTCTTC. This gives the protein CASSPPGTSRREQFF.

The V gene is TRBV29-1, the J gene TRBJ2-3; unclear D gene. The germline V gene encodes CDR1 SQVTM and CDR2 ANQGSEA. The V gene lost 4 bases and the J gene lost 4 bases, with 9 bases spanning the gap. This CDR3 comprises 12 residues. CDR3 sequence reads: CSVGGIADTQYF. CDR3 DNA: TGCAGCGTTGGTGGGATAGCAGATACGCAGTATTTT.

In this sample, this clonotype turned up many times. The gene calls are TRBV12-3 or TRBV12-4 and TRBJ2-3; tentatively, D is TRBD2 (6 bases). The CDR3 is 15 amino acids. Trimming left V 6 bases short and J 6 bases short, with 19 bases between. The CDR3 loop reads CASSSTGVNLDTQYF. Written as DNA, the CDR3 is TGTGCCAGCAGCTCCACGGGAGTCAATTTGGATACGCAGTATTTT.

This clonotype was detected only a few times. The chain carries TRBV9 and TRBJ1-4; no reliable D call. Between the trimmed V and J ends, which lost 3 bases and 5 bases, there was a span of 11 bases. Germline values: CDR1 SGDLS, CDR2 YYNGEE. CDR3 length: 14 amino acids. The DNA for the CDR3 is TGTGCCAGCAGCGGGCGGGGTTCCAATGAAAAACTGTTTTTT. Its translation: CASSGRGSNEKLFF. Complete variable domain (other parts from reference TRBV9 and TRBJ1-4): DSGVTQTPKHLITATGQRVTLRCSPRSGDLSVYWYQQSLDQGLQFLIQYYNGEERAKGNILERFSAQQFPDLHSELNLSSLELGDSALYFCASSGRGSNEKLFFGSGTQLSVL.

J is TRBJ2-7 and V is TRBV7-6; TRBD1 aligns across 7 bases. J gave up 4 bases and V 2 bases, and 17 bases lay outside the gene matches. This CDR3 has 18 amino acids. Germline CDR1 SGHVS, CDR2 FNYEAQ. This chain's CDR3 is CASSLTGQRDRRFYEQYF. DNA of the CDR3: TGTGCCAGCAGCTTAACGGGCCAACGGGACAGAAGATTTTACGAGCAGTACTTC. The complete variable domain, with remaining parts taken from reference TRBV7-6 and TRBJ2-7, reads GAGVSQSPRYKVTKRGQDVALRCDPISGHVSLYWYRQALGQGPEFLTYFNYEAQQDKSGLPNDRFSAERPEGSISTLTIQRTEQRDSAMYRCASSLTGQRDRRFYEQYFGPGTRLTVT.

This clonotype was recorded many times. V and J are TRBV12-3 or TRBV12-4 and TRBJ2-1; D is uncertain. With 4 bases removed from V and 10 bases from J, the gap between germline ends came to 8 bases. The CDR3 sequence is 11 residues long. CDR3 residues: CASSWEAEQFF. The CDR3 bases are TGTGCCAGCAGTTGGGAAGCGGAGCAGTTCTTC.